This T cell receptor (beta chain) appears in the sequencing data of a study of blood T cell repertoires in COVID-19. In the study overall: Samples came from the United States, Italy and Spain, spanning acute and convalescent COVID-19. PBMCs, B-cell-depleted T cells, or T cells were the source of the cDNA or gDNA that made up the material.

Methods used by the authors: Estimation of nucleated cell counts relied on the amplification of reference gene primers. The protocol was immunoSEQ multiplex PCR, while the TCRdb copy is restricted to in-frame clones and leaves out a portion. V and J calls and clone size are those listed in that table; D and trimming were worked out from the DNA. The sample shows approximately 290,000 clones, 75% to 90% of them seen only once. The TCR sequence derives from a man aged 30 to 39 with acute or convalescent COVID-19. Material: peripheral blood.

CDR3 sequence: CASSQGTSGGELFF. The CDR3 DNA is TGTGCCAGCAGCCAAGGGACTAGCGGAGGGGAGCTGTTTTTT. The chain is built from TRBV4-2 and TRBJ2-2; TRBD2 matches 10 bases. Germline CDR1 LGHNA, CDR2 YNFKEQ. This CDR3 region has 14 residues. V lost 1 base to trimming and J lost 8 bases; unmatched junction nucleotides: 1.